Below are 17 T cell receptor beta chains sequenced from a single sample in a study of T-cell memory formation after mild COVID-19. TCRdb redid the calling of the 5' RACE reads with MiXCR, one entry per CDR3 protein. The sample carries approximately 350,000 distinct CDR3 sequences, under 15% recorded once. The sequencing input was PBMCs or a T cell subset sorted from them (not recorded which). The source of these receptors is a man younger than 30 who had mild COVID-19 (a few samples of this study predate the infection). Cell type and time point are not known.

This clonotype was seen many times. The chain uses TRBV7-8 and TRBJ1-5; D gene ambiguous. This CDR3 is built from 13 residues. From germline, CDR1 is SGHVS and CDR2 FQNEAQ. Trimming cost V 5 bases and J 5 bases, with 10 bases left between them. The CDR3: CASSTYSDQPQHF. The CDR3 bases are TGTGCCAGCAGCACCTACAGTGATCAGCCCCAGCATTTT.

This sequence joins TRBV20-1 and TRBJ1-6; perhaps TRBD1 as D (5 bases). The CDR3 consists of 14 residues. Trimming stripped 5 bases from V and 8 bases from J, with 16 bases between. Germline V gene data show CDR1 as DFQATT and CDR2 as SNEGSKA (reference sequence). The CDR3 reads CSARGPVADSPLHF. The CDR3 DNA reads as TGCAGTGCTCGGGGACCCGTGGCCGATTCACCCCTCCACTTT.

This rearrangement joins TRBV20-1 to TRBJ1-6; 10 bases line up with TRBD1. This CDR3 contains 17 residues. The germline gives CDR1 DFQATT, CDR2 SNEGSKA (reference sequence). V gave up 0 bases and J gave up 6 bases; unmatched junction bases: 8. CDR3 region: CSARDFRDRGLNSPLHF. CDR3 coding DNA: TGCAGTGCTAGAGATTTTCGGGACAGGGGTCTTAATTCACCCCTCCACTTT.

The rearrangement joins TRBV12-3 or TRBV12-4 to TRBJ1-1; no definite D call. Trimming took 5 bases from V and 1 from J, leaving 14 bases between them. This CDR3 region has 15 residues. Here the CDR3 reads CASSRPIQRNTEAFF. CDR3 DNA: TGTGCCAGCAGTAGACCCATTCAGAGGAACACTGAAGCTTTCTTT.

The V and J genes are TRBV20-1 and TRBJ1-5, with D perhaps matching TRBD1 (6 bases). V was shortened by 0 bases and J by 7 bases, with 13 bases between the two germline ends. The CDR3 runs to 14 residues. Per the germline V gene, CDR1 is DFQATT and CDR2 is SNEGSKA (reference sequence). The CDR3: CSARDPGARQPQHF. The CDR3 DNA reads TGCAGTGCTAGAGATCCGGGGGCACGGCAGCCCCAGCATTTT.

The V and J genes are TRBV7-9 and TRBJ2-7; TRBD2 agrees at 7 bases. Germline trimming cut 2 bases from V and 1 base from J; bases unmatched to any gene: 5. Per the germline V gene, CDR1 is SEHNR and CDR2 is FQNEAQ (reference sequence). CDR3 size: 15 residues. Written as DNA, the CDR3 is TGTGCCAGCAGCTTATTTCCGGGGGGATCCTACGAGCAGTACTTC. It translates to CASSLFPGGSYEQYF. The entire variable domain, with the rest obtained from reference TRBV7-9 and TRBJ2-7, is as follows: DTGVSQNPRHKITKRGQNVTFRCDPISEHNRLYWYRQTLGQGPEFLTYFQNEAQLEKSRLLSDRFSAERPKGSFSTLEIQRTEQGDSAMYLCASSLFPGGSYEQYFGPGTRLTVT.

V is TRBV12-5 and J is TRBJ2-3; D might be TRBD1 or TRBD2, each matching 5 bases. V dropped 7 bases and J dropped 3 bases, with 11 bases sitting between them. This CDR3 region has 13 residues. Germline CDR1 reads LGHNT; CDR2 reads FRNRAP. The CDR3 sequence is CASAGARTDTQYF. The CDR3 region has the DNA TGTGCTAGTGCCGGGGCCCGAACAGATACGCAGTATTTT.

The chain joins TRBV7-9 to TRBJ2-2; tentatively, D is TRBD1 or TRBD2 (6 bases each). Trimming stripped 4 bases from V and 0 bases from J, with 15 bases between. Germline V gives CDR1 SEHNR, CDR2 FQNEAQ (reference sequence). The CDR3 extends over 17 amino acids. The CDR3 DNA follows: TGTGCCAGCAGCTCCTGGGCGGGGACAACGAACACCGGGGAGCTGTTTTTT. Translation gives CASSSWAGTTNTGELFF.

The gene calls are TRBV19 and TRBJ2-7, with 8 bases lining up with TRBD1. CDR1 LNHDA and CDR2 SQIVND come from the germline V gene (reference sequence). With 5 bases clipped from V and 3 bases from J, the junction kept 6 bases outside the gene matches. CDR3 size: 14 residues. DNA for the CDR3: TGTGCCAGTAGTGCATCGACAGGGGACTACGAGCAGTACGTC. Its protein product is CASSASTGDYEQYV.

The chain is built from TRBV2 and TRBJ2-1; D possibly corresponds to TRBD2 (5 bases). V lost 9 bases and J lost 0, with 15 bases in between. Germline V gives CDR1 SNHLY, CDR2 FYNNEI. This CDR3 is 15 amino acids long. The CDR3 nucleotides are TGTGCCAGTAAAGAGGGCAGGAGCTCCTACAATGAGCAGTTCTTC. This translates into CASKEGRSSYNEQFF.

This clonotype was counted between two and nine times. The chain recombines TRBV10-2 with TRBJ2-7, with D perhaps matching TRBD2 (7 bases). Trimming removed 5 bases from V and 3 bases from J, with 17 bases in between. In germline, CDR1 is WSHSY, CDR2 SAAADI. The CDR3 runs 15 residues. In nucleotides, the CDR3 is TGCGCCAGCAGTTACGTGGCGGGGGCCCTCTACGAGCAGTACTTC. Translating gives CASSYVAGALYEQYF.

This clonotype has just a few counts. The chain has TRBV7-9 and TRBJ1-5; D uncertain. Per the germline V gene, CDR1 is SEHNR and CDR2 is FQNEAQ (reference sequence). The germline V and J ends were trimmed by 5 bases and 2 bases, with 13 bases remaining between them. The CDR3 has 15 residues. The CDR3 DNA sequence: TGTGCCAGCAGCGGAAGAGGTGGGGGCAATCAGCCCCAGCATTTT. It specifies CASSGRGGGNQPQHF.

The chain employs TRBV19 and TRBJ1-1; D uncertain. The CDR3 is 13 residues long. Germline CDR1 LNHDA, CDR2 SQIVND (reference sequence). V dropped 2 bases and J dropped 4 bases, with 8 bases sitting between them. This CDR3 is CASSITTLTEAFF. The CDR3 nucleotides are TGTGCCAGTAGTATAACGACCCTCACTGAAGCTTTCTTT.

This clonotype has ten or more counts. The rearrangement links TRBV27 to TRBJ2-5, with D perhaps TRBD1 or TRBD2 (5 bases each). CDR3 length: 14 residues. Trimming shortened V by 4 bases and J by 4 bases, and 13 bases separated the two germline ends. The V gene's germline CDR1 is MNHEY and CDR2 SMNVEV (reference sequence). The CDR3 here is CASSSRRAGETQYF. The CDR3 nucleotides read TGTGCCAGCAGTTCGCGCAGGGCGGGAGAGACCCAGTACTTC.

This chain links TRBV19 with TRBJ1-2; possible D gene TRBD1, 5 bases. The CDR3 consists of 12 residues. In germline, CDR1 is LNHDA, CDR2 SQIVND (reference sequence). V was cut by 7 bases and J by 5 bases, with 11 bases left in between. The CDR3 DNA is TGTGCCAGTACCGTTGGGGGGTATGGCTACACCTTC. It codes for CASTVGGYGYTF. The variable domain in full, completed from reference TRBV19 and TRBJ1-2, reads DGGITQSPKYLFRKEGQNVTLSCEQNLNHDAMYWYRQDPGQGLRLIYYSQIVNDFQKGDIAEGYSVSREKKESFPLTVTSAQKNPTAFYLCASTVGGYGYTFGSGTRLTVV.

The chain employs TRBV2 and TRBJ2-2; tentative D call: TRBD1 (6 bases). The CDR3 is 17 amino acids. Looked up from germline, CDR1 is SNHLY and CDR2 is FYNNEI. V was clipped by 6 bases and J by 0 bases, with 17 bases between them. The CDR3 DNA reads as TGTGCCAGCAGGGACGTGGACAGACCCGCGAACACCGGGGAGCTGTTTTTT. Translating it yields CASRDVDRPANTGELFF.

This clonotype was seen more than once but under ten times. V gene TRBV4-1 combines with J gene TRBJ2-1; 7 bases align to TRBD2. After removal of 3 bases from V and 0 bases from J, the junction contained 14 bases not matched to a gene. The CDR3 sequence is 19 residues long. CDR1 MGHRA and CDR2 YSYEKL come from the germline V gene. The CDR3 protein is CASSHPSGGGRFSYNEQFF. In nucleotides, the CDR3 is TGCGCCAGCAGCCATCCCTCGGGAGGAGGACGCTTCTCCTACAATGAGCAGTTCTTC.